The clone carrying this TCR beta chain appeared a few times. Its matching antigen is unknown. Libraries were prepared by immunoSEQ multiplex PCR; TCRdb keeps only in-frame clonotypes and omits some of them. The sample gives about 33,000 clones, about two thirds of which show up once; over 15% is in the top ten. This sample stems from a study of vaccination effects on CD4 cells after COVID-19. Sequencing was preceded by expansion of antigen-specific CD4+ T cells with viral peptide pools in the ViraFEST assay. The authors isolated CD4+ T cells after less than eleven days of culture. A positive SARS-CoV-2 PCR test fell between March and December 2020. Half-medium exchanges with IL-2 medium took place on days 3 and 7. The specimen comprised CD4+ T cells from PBMCs cultured with HCoV-NL63 spike peptides, sampled before COVID-19 vaccination. This clonotype originated in a human donor who had a prior SARS-CoV-2 infection.

CDR3 protein: CAIKKEPGQGLIREQFF. CDR3 nucleotides: TGTGCCATCAAGAAAGAACCGGGACAGGGTCTTATCAGGGAGCAGTTCTTC. This chain links TRBV10-3 with TRBJ2-1; 9 nucleotides match TRBD1. CDR1 is ENHRY and CDR2 is SYGVKD in the germline V gene. This CDR3 has 17 amino acids. V was pared by 7 bases and J by 10 bases, with 20 bases of the junction left unmatched.